The present entry profiles one T cell receptor beta chain with its context. The clone's antigen remains unknown. No much larger clonotype is one base removed from it; base qualities were not supplied. This specimen comes from a study of blood T cell repertoires in COVID-19 (dated by TCRdb to 2020 to 2021). Background on the whole study: The collaborator samples originated in the United States, Italy and Spain and spanned the acute and convalescent phases of COVID-19. Where HLA class I and class II types were available, the types were taken from metadata supplied by the sample provider, not from assay-based typing. Nearly every sample came with metadata listing a de-identified subject ID, COVID-19 status, age in years and sex. The samples were drawn from two sources: the first 160 participants of the ongoing ImmuneRACE study, and 1,200 or so subjects contributed by 6 global collaborators. The material from the prospective study consisted of cDNA or gDNA derived from T cells, B-cell-depleted T cells, or PBMCs. A freely available public database, intended as a resource for researchers studying the immune response to SARS-CoV-2, is where the repertoires were released. Deeply sampled blood TCRbeta repertoires from subjects exposed to, actively infected with, or recovered from COVID-19 were included in the dataset. General conclusions and limits of the study: How much clinical and demographic metadata was included differed by source and by participant, and the metadata was provided uncurated.

The germline V gene sets CDR1 to SGHRS and CDR2 to YFSETQ. The CDR3 numbers 15 residues from cysteine through phenylalanine. Only the CDR3 DNA stays, 45 bases, in frame from base 1. Trimming costs V 3 bases and J 5 bases, and their ends lie 17 bases apart. TCRbeta CDR3 regions were amplified from genomic DNA using the immunoSEQ Assay, a bias-controlled multiplex PCR. Per the original workflow: Within the assay, amplification of reference gene primers was used to estimate how many nucleated cells each sample contained. To quantify the absolute abundance of each unique TCRbeta CDR3 rearrangement, sequence reads were collapsed and filtered. For each sample, productive Simpson clonality was calculated as the square root of Simpson's diversity index across productive rearrangements. TCRdb took over this immuneACCESS table, retaining in-frame rearrangements with V and J assigned. Such tables are incomplete; in checked studies, under half of the missing clones stem from an unresolved V gene, and the remainder is unexplained. D and trimming were read from the DNA, whereas the V and J calls and clone size are those reported in that table. The sample table lists fewer than 500,000 clones, 75% to 90% of them with a count of one. The ten largest clones represent 0.9% to 1.2% of the sample.

Participants in the prospective study were enrolled through a virtual design, were aged roughly 18 to 95 years, and lived in roughly 24 United States geographic areas. In the prospective study, participants were assigned to cohorts based on the clinical history participants reported in a screening survey and a study questionnaire. Recovered participants in ImmuneRACE Cohort 3 were defined as having two consecutive negative NP/OP PCR tests, clearance from a healthcare professional, or resolution of symptoms. In the prospective study, whole blood, serum and a nasopharyngeal or oropharyngeal swab were collected from each participant by mobile phlebotomists. Participants in the prospective study had the option to provide additional blood draws and questionnaires over a roughly 2-month period. Blood samples from the prospective study were shipped frozen or at room temperature prior to DNA extraction.

The TCR originated in a man under 40 who had recovered from COVID-19. The V and J segments used are TRBV5-1 and TRBJ2-5; the best D guess is TRBD2, with 5 bases matching. Material: PBMCs or T cells enriched from blood (not recorded which). The CDR3 protein sequence reads: CASSSGGATGETQYF. The DNA is as follows: TGCGCCAGCAGCTCAGGAGGAGCTACTGGGGAGACCCAGTACTTC.